This T cell receptor beta chain is from a study of blood T cell dynamics during melanoma immunotherapy. Study summary: Patients with metastatic melanoma got pembrolizumab or nivolumab-ipilimumab as first-line care. The study's findings and limits: Clones driving repertoire changes may be melanoma-specific or general immune activation.

Concerning this clone itself: The antigen is unknown.

Documented time point: week 3, after first cycle of checkpoint inhibitor. No patient had earlier systemic cancer treatment, concurrent immunosuppressants, or another active cancer. The repertoire was sequenced with immunoSEQ multiplex PCR; TCRdb's copy has only in-frame clones and lacks some. The sample holds 8,800 or so clones, 85% seen once. This receptor was obtained from a human donor with melanoma. The sample was blood, taken from a patient treated with checkpoint blockade.

The CDR3 sequence: CASSPSAVSYEQYF. Written as DNA, the CDR3 is TGTGCCAGCAGCCCGTCAGCGGTCTCCTACGAGCAGTACTTC. The chain carries TRBV7-2 and TRBJ2-7; a weak D match, TRBD2 (5 bases). The CDR3 contains 14 residues. Germline CDR1 and CDR2: SGHTA and FQGNSA. The V gene lost 5 bases and the J gene lost 0 bases, with 11 bases spanning the gap. The full variable domain, rest sourced from reference TRBV7-2 and TRBJ2-7, is GAGVSQSPSNKVTEKGKDVELRCDPISGHTALYWYRQSLGQGLEFLIYFQGNSAPDKSGLPSDRFSAERTGGSVSTLTIQRTQQEDSAVYLCASSPSAVSYEQYFGPGTRLTVT.